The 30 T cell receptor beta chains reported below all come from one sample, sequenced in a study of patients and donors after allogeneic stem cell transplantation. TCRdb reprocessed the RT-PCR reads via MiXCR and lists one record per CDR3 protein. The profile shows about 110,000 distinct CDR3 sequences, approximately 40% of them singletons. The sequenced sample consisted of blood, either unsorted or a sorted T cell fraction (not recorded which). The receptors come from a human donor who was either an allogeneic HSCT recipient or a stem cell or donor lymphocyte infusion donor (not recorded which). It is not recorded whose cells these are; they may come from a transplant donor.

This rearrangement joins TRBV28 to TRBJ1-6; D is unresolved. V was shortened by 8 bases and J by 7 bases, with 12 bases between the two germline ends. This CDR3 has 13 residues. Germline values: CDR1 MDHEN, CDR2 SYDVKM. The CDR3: CASREGLNSPLHF. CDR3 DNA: TGTGCCAGCCGTGAGGGTTTAAATTCACCCCTCCACTTT.

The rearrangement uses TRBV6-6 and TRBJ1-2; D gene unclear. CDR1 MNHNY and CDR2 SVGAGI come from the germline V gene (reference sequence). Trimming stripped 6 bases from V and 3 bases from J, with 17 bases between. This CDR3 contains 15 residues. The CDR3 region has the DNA TGTGCCAGCAGACCCCCAGGCCTGGATTACTATGGCTACACCTTC. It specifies CASRPPGLDYYGYTF.

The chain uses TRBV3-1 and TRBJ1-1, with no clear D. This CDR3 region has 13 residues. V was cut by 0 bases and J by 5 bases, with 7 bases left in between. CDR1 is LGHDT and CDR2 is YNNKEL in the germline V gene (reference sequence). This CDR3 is CASSQETETEAFF. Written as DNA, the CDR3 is TGTGCCAGCAGCCAAGAGACCGAGACTGAAGCTTTCTTT. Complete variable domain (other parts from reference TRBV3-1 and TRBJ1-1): DTAVSQTPKYLVTQMGNDKSIKCEQNLGHDTMYWYKQDSKKFLKIMFSYNNKELIINETVPNRFSPKSPDKAHLNLHINSLELGDSAVYFCASSQETETEAFFGQGTRLTVV.

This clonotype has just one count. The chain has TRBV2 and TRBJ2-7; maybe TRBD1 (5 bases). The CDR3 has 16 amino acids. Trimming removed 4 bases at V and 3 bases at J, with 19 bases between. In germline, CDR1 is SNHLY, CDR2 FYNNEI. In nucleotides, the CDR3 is TGTGCCAGCAGTGCCCGAATGTGGGGCTTCGACTACGAGCAGTACTTC. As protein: CASSARMWGFDYEQYF. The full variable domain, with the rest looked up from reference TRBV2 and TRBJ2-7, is EPEVTQTPSHQVTQMGQEVILRCVPISNHLYFYWYRQILGQKVEFLVSFYNNEISEKSEIFDDQFSVERPDGSNFTLKIRSTKLEDSAMYFCASSARMWGFDYEQYFGPGTRLTVT.

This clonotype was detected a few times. This chain's CDR3 is CASRSGQNNSPLHF. In DNA form, the CDR3 reads TGTGCCAGCAGAAGCGGGCAGAATAATTCACCCCTCCACTTT. The V call is TRBV28, the J call TRBJ1-6; no clear D gene. V shed 6 bases and J shed 5 bases, with 11 bases lying between them. The CDR3 spans 14 residues. Germline-derived CDR1 and CDR2 are MDHEN and SYDVKM.

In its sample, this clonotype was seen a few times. The CDR3 sequence is CSARRQGTNTEAFF. For the CDR3, the DNA is TGCAGTGCTAGAAGGCAGGGCACGAACACTGAAGCTTTCTTT. The chain links TRBV20-1 to TRBJ1-1; a possible D gene is TRBD1 (5 bases). Germline V gene sequence: CDR1 DFQATT, CDR2 SNEGSKA (reference sequence). The CDR3 loop spans 14 amino acids. V was pared by 2 bases and J by 1 base, with 11 bases between.

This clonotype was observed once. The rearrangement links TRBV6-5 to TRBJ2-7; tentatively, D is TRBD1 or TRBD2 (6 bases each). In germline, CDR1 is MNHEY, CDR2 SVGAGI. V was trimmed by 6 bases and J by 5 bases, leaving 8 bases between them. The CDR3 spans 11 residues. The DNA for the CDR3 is TGTGCCAGCAGGGAGGGGGACGAGCAGTACTTC. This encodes CASREGDEQYF.

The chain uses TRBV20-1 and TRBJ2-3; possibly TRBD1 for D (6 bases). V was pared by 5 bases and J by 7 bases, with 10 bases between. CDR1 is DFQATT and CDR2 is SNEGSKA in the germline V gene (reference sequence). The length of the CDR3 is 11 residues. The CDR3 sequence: CSASGENTQYF. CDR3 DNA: TGCAGTGCTTCAGGGGAAAATACGCAGTATTTT.

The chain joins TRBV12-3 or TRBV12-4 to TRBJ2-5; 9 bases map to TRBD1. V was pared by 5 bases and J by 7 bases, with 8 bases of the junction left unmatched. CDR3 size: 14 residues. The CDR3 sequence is CASSPQGAGGTQYF. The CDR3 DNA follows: TGTGCCAGCAGTCCACAGGGGGCTGGCGGGACCCAGTACTTC.

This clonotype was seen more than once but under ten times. CDR3 sequence: CASSGQGGSYNSPLHF. CDR3 nucleotides: TGTGCCAGCAGTGGACAGGGGGGCTCCTATAATTCACCCCTCCACTTT. The V and J genes are TRBV12-3 or TRBV12-4 and TRBJ1-6, with 10 bases matching TRBD1. V dropped 5 bases and J dropped 0; count of bases not matched to a gene: 1. This CDR3 has 16 amino acids.

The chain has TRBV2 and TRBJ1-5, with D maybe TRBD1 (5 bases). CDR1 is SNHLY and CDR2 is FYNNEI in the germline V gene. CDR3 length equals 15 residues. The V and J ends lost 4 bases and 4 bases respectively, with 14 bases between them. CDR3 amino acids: CASSGQGTLNQPQHF. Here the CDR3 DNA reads TGTGCCAGCAGTGGTCAGGGAACGTTAAATCAGCCCCAGCATTTT.

The CDR3 DNA reads as TGCAGTGCTAGCGCTGGGACTAGCGCGCCCAATGAGCAGTTCTTC. Translating it yields CSASAGTSAPNEQFF. The chain carries TRBV20-1 and TRBJ2-1, with 10 positions matching TRBD2. This CDR3 contains 15 residues. Germline CDR1 reads DFQATT; CDR2 reads SNEGSKA (reference sequence). V was pared by 3 bases and J by 6 bases, with 8 bases of the junction left unmatched.

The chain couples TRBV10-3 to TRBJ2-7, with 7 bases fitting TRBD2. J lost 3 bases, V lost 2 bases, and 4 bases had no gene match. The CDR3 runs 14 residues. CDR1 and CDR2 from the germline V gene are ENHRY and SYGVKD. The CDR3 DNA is TGTGCCATCAGTGAGCCTAGCGGTTACTACGAGCAGTACTTC. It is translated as CAISEPSGYYEQYF.

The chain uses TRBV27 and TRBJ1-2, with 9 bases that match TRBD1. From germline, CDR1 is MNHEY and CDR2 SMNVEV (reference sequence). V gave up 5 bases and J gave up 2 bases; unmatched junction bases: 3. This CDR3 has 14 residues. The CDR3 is CASSKQGANYGYTF. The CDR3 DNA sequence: TGTGCCAGCAGTAAACAGGGGGCGAACTATGGCTACACCTTC.

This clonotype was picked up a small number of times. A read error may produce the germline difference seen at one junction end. In nucleotides, the CDR3 is TGTGCCAGCACCGACAGCGGGTCCTCCAATGAGCAGTTCTTC. Translating it yields CASTDSGSSNEQFF. The chain links TRBV6-5 to TRBJ2-1; possibly TRBD2 for D (6 bases). The CDR3 length is 14 residues. CDR1 is MNHEY and CDR2 is SVGAGI in the germline V gene.

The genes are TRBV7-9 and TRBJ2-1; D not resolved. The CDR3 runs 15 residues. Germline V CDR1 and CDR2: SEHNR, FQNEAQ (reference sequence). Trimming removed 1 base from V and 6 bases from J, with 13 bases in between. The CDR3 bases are TGTGCCAGCAGCTTAGAGTGGGGTAGCACCAATGAGCAGTTCTTC. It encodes CASSLEWGSTNEQFF.

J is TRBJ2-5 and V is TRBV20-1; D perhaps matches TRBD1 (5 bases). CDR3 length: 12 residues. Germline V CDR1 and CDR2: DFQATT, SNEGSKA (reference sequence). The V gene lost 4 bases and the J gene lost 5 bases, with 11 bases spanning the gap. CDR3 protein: CSATRQLETQYF. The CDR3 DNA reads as TGCAGTGCTACCCGACAGCTCGAGACCCAGTACTTC.

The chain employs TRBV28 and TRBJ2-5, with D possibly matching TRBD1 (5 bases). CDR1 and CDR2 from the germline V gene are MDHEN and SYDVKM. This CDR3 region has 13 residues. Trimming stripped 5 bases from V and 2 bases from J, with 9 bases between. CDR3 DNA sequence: TGTGCCAGCAGTCCGGACACACAAGAGACCCAGTACTTC. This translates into CASSPDTQETQYF.

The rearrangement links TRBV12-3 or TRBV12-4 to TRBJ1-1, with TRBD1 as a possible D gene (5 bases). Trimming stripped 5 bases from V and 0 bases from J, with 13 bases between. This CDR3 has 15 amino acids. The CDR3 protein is CASSHSQGMNTEAFF. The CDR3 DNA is TGTGCCAGCAGTCACTCCCAGGGCATGAACACTGAAGCTTTCTTT.

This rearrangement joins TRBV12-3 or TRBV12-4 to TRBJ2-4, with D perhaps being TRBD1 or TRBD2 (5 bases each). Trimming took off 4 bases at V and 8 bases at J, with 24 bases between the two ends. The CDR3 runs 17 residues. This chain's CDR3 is CASSSGPGRDRRHIQYF. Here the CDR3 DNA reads TGTGCCAGCAGTTCGGGACCAGGAAGGGATCGCCGCCACATTCAGTACTTC.

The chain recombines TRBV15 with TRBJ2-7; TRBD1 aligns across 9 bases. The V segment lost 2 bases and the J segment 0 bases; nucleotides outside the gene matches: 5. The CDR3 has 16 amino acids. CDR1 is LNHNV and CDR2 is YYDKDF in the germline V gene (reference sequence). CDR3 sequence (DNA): TGTGCCACCAGCAGAAACGGACAGGGGAGCTCCTACGAGCAGTACTTC. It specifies CATSRNGQGSSYEQYF.

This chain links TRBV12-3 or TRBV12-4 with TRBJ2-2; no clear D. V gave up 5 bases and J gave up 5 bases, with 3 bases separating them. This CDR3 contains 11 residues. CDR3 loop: CASSTTGELFF. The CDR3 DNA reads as TGTGCCAGCAGTACAACCGGGGAGCTGTTTTTT.

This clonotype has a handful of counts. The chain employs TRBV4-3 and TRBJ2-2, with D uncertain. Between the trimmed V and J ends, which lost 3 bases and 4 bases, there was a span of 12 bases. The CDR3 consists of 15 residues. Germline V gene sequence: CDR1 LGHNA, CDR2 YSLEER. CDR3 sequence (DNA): TGCGCCAGCAGCCACAATCCTTTTCGCACCGGGGAGCTGTTTTTT. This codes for CASSHNPFRTGELFF.

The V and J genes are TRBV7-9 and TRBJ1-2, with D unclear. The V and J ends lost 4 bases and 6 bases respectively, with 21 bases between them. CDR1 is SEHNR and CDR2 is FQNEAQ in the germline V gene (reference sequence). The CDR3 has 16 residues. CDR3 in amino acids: CASSSDLFRFADGYTF. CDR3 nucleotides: TGTGCCAGCAGCTCCGACCTTTTTAGGTTTGCGGATGGCTACACCTTC.

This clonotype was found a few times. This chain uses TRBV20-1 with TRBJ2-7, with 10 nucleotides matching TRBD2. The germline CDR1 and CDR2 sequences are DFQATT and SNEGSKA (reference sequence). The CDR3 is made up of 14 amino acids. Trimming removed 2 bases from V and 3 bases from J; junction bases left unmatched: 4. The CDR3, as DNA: TGCAGTGCTAGAATCAGCGGGAGGGACTACGAGCAGTACTTC. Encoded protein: CSARISGRDYEQYF.

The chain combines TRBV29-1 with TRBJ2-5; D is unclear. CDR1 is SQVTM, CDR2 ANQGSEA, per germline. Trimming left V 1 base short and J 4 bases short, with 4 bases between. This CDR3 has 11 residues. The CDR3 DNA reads TGCAGCGTTGAAGCCCGAGAGACCCAGTACTTC. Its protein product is CSVEARETQYF.

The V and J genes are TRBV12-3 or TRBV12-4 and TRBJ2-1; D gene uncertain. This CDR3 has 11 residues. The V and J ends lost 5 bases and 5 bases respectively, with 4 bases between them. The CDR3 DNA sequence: TGTGCCAGCAGTCGGAACAATGAGCAGTTCTTC. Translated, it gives CASSRNNEQFF.

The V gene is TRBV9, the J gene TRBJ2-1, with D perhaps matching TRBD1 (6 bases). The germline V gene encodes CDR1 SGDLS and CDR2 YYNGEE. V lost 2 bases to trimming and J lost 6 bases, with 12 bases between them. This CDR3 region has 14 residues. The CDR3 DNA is TGTGCCAGCAGCGTGGACAGCCCGCCCAATGAGCAGTTCTTC. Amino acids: CASSVDSPPNEQFF. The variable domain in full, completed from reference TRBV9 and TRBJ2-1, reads DSGVTQTPKHLITATGQRVTLRCSPRSGDLSVYWYQQSLDQGLQFLIQYYNGEERAKGNILERFSAQQFPDLHSELNLSSLELGDSALYFCASSVDSPPNEQFFGPGTRLTVL.

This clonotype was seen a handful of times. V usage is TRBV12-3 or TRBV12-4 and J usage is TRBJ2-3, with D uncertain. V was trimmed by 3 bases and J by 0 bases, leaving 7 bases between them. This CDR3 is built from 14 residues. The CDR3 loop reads CASSLRASTDTQYF. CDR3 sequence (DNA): TGTGCCAGCAGTTTGCGTGCTAGCACAGATACGCAGTATTTT.

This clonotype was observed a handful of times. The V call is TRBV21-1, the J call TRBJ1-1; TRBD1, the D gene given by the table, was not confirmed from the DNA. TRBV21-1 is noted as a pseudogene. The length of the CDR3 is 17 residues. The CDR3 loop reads CASSNGDRELLGTEAFF. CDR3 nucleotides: TGTGCCAGCAGCAACGGGGACAGGGAACTCCTCGGAACTGAAGCTTTCTTT.